This T cell receptor (beta chain) was captured in a study of molecular identifiers for immune sequencing clone quantification. V lost 3 bases and J 5 bases, leaving 14 bases between the germline ends. Germline lookup yields CDR1 MDHEN and CDR2 SYDVKM. The CDR3 has 14 residues. This clonotype is labeled medium-sized. Its antigen remains unknown. Previously described methods and listed TCR primers produced bulk TCR libraries. One entry per CDR3 protein results from TCRdb running MiXCR on the PCR reads. The sample holds about 36,000 distinct CDR3 sequences, 19% seen once. Whole-study findings and limits: Spiked Jurkat TCR RNA equivalent to one cell reportedly surfaced among some 990,000 naive cells. Clones with over 20 RNA copies captured over 97% of effector molecules but under 1% of naive ones.

The clonotype was recovered from a human donor in good health. Some libraries in this study had Jurkat cell RNA spiked in. The material sequenced was naive CD8+ T cells from blood, with Jurkat cell RNA spiked in. Subset here: FACS-sorted CD8+CD4-CCR7+CD45RA+ naive T cells. The J gene is TRBJ2-7, the V gene TRBV28; a weak D match, TRBD1 (5 bases). CDR3 in DNA: TGTGCCAGCAGTTTTAGTCCCAGGGCCGACGAGCAGTACTTC. Amino acids: CASSFSPRADEQYF.